The rows below give T cell receptor beta chains drawn from one sample of a study of T-cell reconstitution after alpha-beta-depleted transplantation in children. Each CDR3 protein is one row after TCRdb ran MiXCR on the PCR reads. The table lists about 460,000 distinct CDR3 sequences, roughly an eighth of them singletons, with over 5.5% in the top ten. The sample in question was PBMCs from the stem cell graft donor, obtained from the stem cell graft. The receptors were gathered from a human donor who donated a stem cell graft to a child with combined immunodeficiency. CDR3s include the opening cysteine and the closing phenylalanine or tryptophan. The order of the fields is D gene, V gene, clone size, J gene, CDR3 DNA, CDR3 protein. A D gene is named only where the DNA matches it firmly. Expanded clones get a size class; other rows say once, few or many, or leave the size out.

D: -; V: TRBV5-1; size: -; J: TRBJ2-7; DNA: TGCGCCAGCAGCTTGACAGGTCCCAAGGACGAGCAGTACTTC; CDR3: CASSLTGPKDEQYF
D: TRBD1; V: TRBV28; size: -; J: TRBJ1-5; DNA: TGTGCCAGCAGTTCCCCTCGCCTGGACAGGGGGTGGGATCAGCCCCAGCATTTT; CDR3: CASSSPRLDRGWDQPQHF
D: -; V: TRBV12-3/TRBV12-4; size: -; J: TRBJ2-1; DNA: TGTGCCAGCAGCCGAACCACAGGGATCAATGAGCAGTTCTTC; CDR3: CASSRTTGINEQFF
D: TRBD1; V: TRBV29-1; size: few; J: TRBJ1-1; DNA: TGCAGCGTCCTCGAGGACAGGGGGCATCTGGCTTTCTTT; CDR3: CSVLEDRGHLAFF
D: TRBD1; V: TRBV4-3; size: -; J: TRBJ1-1; DNA: TGCGCCAGCAGCCAAGTGGACTTAGCAGGGGGCTACACTGAAGCTTTCTTT; CDR3: CASSQVDLAGGYTEAFF
D: -; V: TRBV7-2; size: -; J: TRBJ2-3; DNA: TGTGCCAGCAGCTTAAACGGGGGTAGCACAGATACGCAGTATTTT; CDR3: CASSLNGGSTDTQYF
D: TRBD2; V: TRBV20-1; size: many; J: TRBJ2-4; DNA: TGCAGTGCTAGAGCGAGTGTTAGCGGGAGGGCGGGGAACATTCAGTACTTC; CDR3: CSARASVSGRAGNIQYF
D: TRBD1; V: TRBV7-9; size: many; J: TRBJ2-5; DNA: TGTGCCAGCAGCTCCAGACAGGGCGGGGAGACCCAGTACTTC; CDR3: CASSSRQGGETQYF
D: -; V: TRBV12-3/TRBV12-4; size: -; J: TRBJ1-1; DNA: TGTGCCAGCAGTTTTAGCGCAGGGCGGAACACTGAAGCTTTCTTT; CDR3: CASSFSAGRNTEAFF
D: -; V: TRBV7-8; size: -; J: TRBJ2-2; DNA: TGTGCCAGCAGCTTAGATGGCAGGGTTGCCGGGGAGCTGTTTTTT; CDR3: CASSLDGRVAGELFF
D: -; V: TRBV2; size: -; J: TRBJ2-4; DNA: TGTGCCAGCAGGCAACAGATACTAGCCAAAAACATTCAGTACTTC; CDR3: CASRQQILAKNIQYF
D: -; V: TRBV12-3/TRBV12-4; size: -; J: TRBJ1-1; DNA: TGTGCCAGCAGGCGTTTTGTCACTGAAGCTTTCTTT; CDR3: CASRRFVTEAFF
D: -; V: TRBV7-3; size: few; J: TRBJ1-1; DNA: TGTGCCAGCAGCTCCGGGGGGCGGAGGAACACTGAAGCTTTCTTT; CDR3: CASSSGGRRNTEAFF
D: TRBD2; V: TRBV12-3/TRBV12-4; size: few; J: TRBJ2-7; DNA: TGTGCCAGCAGTACTCCCGCCGGGACTAGCTGGGTCGAGCAGTACTTC; CDR3: CASSTPAGTSWVEQYF
D: TRBD1; V: TRBV6-2/TRBV6-3; size: many; J: TRBJ2-7; DNA: TGTGCCAGCAGCCCCGGACAGGGCGCTCGCTACGAGCAGTACTTC; CDR3: CASSPGQGARYEQYF
D: TRBD1; V: TRBV5-1; size: few; J: TRBJ2-7; DNA: TGCGCCGGCCGGGACAGGGCATTCTACGAGCAGTACTTC; CDR3: CAGRDRAFYEQYF
D: TRBD2; V: TRBV5-6; size: few; J: TRBJ2-7; DNA: TGTGCCAGCAGCATCGGACTAGCGGGGGCCTACGAGCAGTACTTC; CDR3: CASSIGLAGAYEQYF
D: TRBD2; V: TRBV6-5; size: many; J: TRBJ2-2; DNA: TGTGCCAGCAGTTACCCTCTAGCGGGAGGGGCTGCGAACACCGGGGAGCTGTTTTTT; CDR3: CASSYPLAGGAANTGELFF
D: -; V: TRBV15; size: many; J: TRBJ2-1; DNA: TGTGCCACCAGCTCTACCGGTAATGAGCAGTTCTTC; CDR3: CATSSTGNEQFF
D: TRBD2; V: TRBV28; size: few; J: TRBJ2-7; DNA: TGTGCCAGCAGCGGCGAACCGGGACTAGCGGGCCTGGTCTCCTACGAGCAGTACTTC; CDR3: CASSGEPGLAGLVSYEQYF
D: -; V: TRBV6-5; size: many; J: TRBJ2-3; DNA: TGTGCCAGCAGTTACCCGGCTATGGGGGAAGATACGCAGTATTTT; CDR3: CASSYPAMGEDTQYF
D: -; V: TRBV9; size: few; J: TRBJ1-5; DNA: TGTGCCAGCAGCGTAGACGGGCATAGCAATCAGCCCCAGCATTTT; CDR3: CASSVDGHSNQPQHF
D: -; V: TRBV6-2/TRBV6-3; size: few; J: TRBJ1-1; DNA: TGTGCCAGCAGTTACCTAGGACGGGACACTGAAGCTTTCTTT; CDR3: CASSYLGRDTEAFF
D: TRBD1; V: TRBV25-1; size: -; J: TRBJ2-2; DNA: TGTGCCAGCAGTGAAGCCACAGGGGAACCCACCGGGGAGCTGTTTTTT; CDR3: CASSEATGEPTGELFF
D: -; V: TRBV29-1; size: few; J: TRBJ2-7; DNA: TGCAGCGTTGAAGGGCAGGGCACTGTCTACGAGCAGTACTTC; CDR3: CSVEGQGTVYEQYF
D: -; V: TRBV7-9; size: -; J: TRBJ2-5; DNA: TGTGCCAGCAGCCCCCCCCAGCTGGACGGGCAAGAGACCCAGTACTTC; CDR3: CASSPPQLDGQETQYF
D: -; V: TRBV7-2; size: -; J: TRBJ2-5; DNA: TGTGCCAGCAGCTTAGTGGCGGTAGCAGAGACCCAGTACTTC; CDR3: CASSLVAVAETQYF
D: -; V: TRBV12-3/TRBV12-4; size: few; J: TRBJ2-7; DNA: TGTGCCAGCAGTTCTATGTTCGGGCCCTCCGAGCAGTACTTC; CDR3: CASSSMFGPSEQYF
D: -; V: TRBV4-3; size: -; J: TRBJ1-1; DNA: TGCGCCAGCAGCCAAGATCTAGGTTCCACGACTGAAGCTTTCTTT; CDR3: CASSQDLGSTTEAFF
D: TRBD2; V: TRBV29-1; size: few; J: TRBJ2-1; DNA: TGCAGCGTTGCGACTAGCGGGGATCTCTACAATGAGCAGTTCTTC; CDR3: CSVATSGDLYNEQFF
D: -; V: TRBV18; size: few; J: TRBJ2-7; DNA: TGTGCCAGCTCACCATCAACGGGGGAGAACTACGAGCAGTACTTC; CDR3: CASSPSTGENYEQYF
D: -; V: TRBV12-3/TRBV12-4; size: few; J: TRBJ1-5; DNA: TGTGCCAGCAGTTTAGGTCCACAGGGTGGCAATCAGCCCCAGCATTTT; CDR3: CASSLGPQGGNQPQHF
D: -; V: TRBV12-3/TRBV12-4; size: -; J: TRBJ2-7; DNA: TGTGCCAGCAGCCTAAATTATGTGTACTACGAGCAGTACTTC; CDR3: CASSLNYVYYEQYF
D: -; V: TRBV20-1; size: many; J: TRBJ2-1; DNA: TGCAGTGCTAGAGGAGGGGGGGATTACAATGAGCAGTTCTTC; CDR3: CSARGGGDYNEQFF
D: -; V: TRBV20-1; size: -; J: TRBJ2-3; DNA: TGCAGTGCTCCTTTGTCCGGGCCAGGGCGTGAGGATACGCAGTATTTT; CDR3: CSAPLSGPGREDTQYF
D: -; V: TRBV20-1; size: many; J: TRBJ2-1; DNA: TGCAGTGCTAGAGATCCGACGACTAGTGACAATGAGCAGTTCTTC; CDR3: CSARDPTTSDNEQFF
D: TRBD1; V: TRBV6-5; size: -; J: TRBJ2-1; DNA: TGTGCCAGCAGTTACGGAAGGGGGCAAGAGCAGTTCTTC; CDR3: CASSYGRGQEQFF
D: -; V: TRBV12-3/TRBV12-4; size: few; J: TRBJ2-1; DNA: TGTGCCAGCAGTTCATTCTTGAATGAGCAGTTCTTC; CDR3: CASSSFLNEQFF
D: -; V: TRBV5-1; size: few; J: TRBJ2-5; DNA: TGCGCCAGCTCACCCTTAGGACAGTACCAAGAGACCCAGTACTTC; CDR3: CASSPLGQYQETQYF
D: -; V: TRBV5-1; size: many; J: TRBJ2-1; DNA: TGCGCCAGCAGCTCCCTGGACGGGATCGAGAGCTCCTACAATGAGCAGTTCTTC; CDR3: CASSSLDGIESSYNEQFF
D: -; V: TRBV7-2; size: many; J: TRBJ2-7; DNA: TGTGCCAGCAGCTTAGAGCACAGCTCCTACGAGCAGTACTTC; CDR3: CASSLEHSSYEQYF
D: -; V: TRBV3-1; size: -; J: TRBJ2-7; DNA: TGTGCCAGCAGCCAAGAACCGTTTCTCTACGAGCAGTACTTC; CDR3: CASSQEPFLYEQYF
D: -; V: TRBV24-1; size: many; J: TRBJ2-1; DNA: TGTGCCACCAGAGATCGGAGGGATGAGCAGTTCTTC; CDR3: CATRDRRDEQFF
D: -; V: TRBV7-2; size: -; J: TRBJ2-1; DNA: TGTGCCAGCAGCTTAGCGGGAGCCGCTCCGGATGAGCAGTTCTTC; CDR3: CASSLAGAAPDEQFF